The 28 T cell receptor beta chains below come from one sample, sequenced in a study of neurological immune-mediated disorders (dated by TCRdb to between 2019 and 2020). Library preparation was by 5' RACE. The run used an Illumina HiSeq 2500. TCRdb reprocessing: public reads trimmed at Q25 with fastp, clones called with MiXCR, in-frame beta chains kept. A single entry per CDR3 protein holds the most common genes and DNA from its merged rows. Counted in this sample were over 45,000 distinct CDR3 sequences; about 5% of them appeared once. Roughly 1.4% of the sample is held by the ten biggest clonotypes. Sequencing used CD4+ T cells from blood. All receptors derive from a woman aged 18-30 years with multiple sclerosis.

This clonotype was counted many times. The V gene is TRBV5-1, the J gene TRBJ2-3; 7 bases agree with TRBD1. The germline gives CDR1 SGHRS, CDR2 YFSETQ. The CDR3 sequence is 14 residues long. J was trimmed by 2 bases and V by 7 bases; bases with no gene match: 7. The CDR3 region is CASVRDSFTDTQYF. CDR3 nucleotide sequence: TGCGCCAGCGTTAGGGACAGCTTCACAGATACGCAGTATTTT.

This clonotype occurred many times. This chain links TRBV18 with TRBJ1-5; unclear D gene. The CDR3 totals 17 residues. CDR1 KGHSH and CDR2 LQKENI come from the germline V gene. V was shortened by 2 bases and J by 0 bases, with 14 bases between the two germline ends. CDR3 bases: TGTGCCAGCTCACCAGACGCGGGAGTCTATAGCAATCAGCCCCAGCATTTT. It is translated as CASSPDAGVYSNQPQHF.

This clonotype was seen repeatedly, ten times or more. The chain couples TRBV14 to TRBJ2-1; no firm D call. Trimming removed 0 bases from V and 12 bases from J, with 12 bases in between. CDR3 size: 13 residues. The germline V gene has CDR1 SGHDN and CDR2 FVKESK. The DNA of the CDR3 is TGTGCCAGCAGCCAAGATCAGAGGCTAGGGCAGTTCTTC. Its translation: CASSQDQRLGQFF.

This clonotype appeared many times. The chain combines TRBV25-1 with TRBJ2-3; 9 nucleotides align to TRBD2. CDR3 length equals 13 residues. V was clipped by 10 bases and J by 3 bases; unmatched bases: 5. The germline CDR1 and CDR2 sequences are MGHDK and SYGVNS. Here the CDR3 reads CATNSGGTDTQYF. DNA for the CDR3: TGTGCCACAAATAGCGGGGGAACAGATACGCAGTATTTT.

This clonotype has at least ten counts. The chain links TRBV10-3 to TRBJ1-5; no definite D call. With 4 bases removed from V and 4 bases from J, the gap between germline ends came to 20 bases. This CDR3 is built from 17 residues. Germline CDR1 is ENHRY and CDR2 is SYGVKD. CDR3 region: CAISGAGVIDGNQPQHF. For the CDR3, the DNA is TGTGCCATCAGTGGGGCCGGGGTGATAGACGGGAATCAGCCCCAGCATTTT.

In its sample, this clonotype was seen many times. The chain carries TRBV18 and TRBJ2-1, with D unclear. The CDR3 has 18 residues. V lost 1 base and J 5 bases, leaving 21 bases between the germline ends. Germline loops: CDR1 KGHSH, CDR2 LQKENI. The CDR3: CASSPRLAFDSLDNEQFF. Here the CDR3 DNA reads TGTGCCAGCTCACCACGTTTAGCATTTGACTCCCTCGACAATGAGCAGTTCTTC.

This clonotype was detected ten times or more. The chain links TRBV12-3 or TRBV12-4 to TRBJ1-5, with no clear D. CDR3 length equals 13 residues. Trimming pared 5 bases from V and 11 bases from J, leaving 16 bases between. This CDR3 reads CASSDSSRLAQHF. CDR3 nucleotides: TGTGCCAGCAGTGACTCTTCTCGGCTTGCCCAGCATTTT.

In this sample, this clonotype turned up a few times. This chain uses TRBV10-3 with TRBJ2-7, with a possible D match to TRBD2 (5 bases). The CDR3 is made up of 12 amino acids. V shed 6 bases and J shed 3 bases, with 9 bases lying between them. Germline CDR1 and CDR2: ENHRY and SYGVKD. This CDR3 reads CAIRRDDYEQYF. CDR3 sequence (DNA): TGTGCCATCAGGAGGGATGACTACGAGCAGTACTTC.

The V and J genes are TRBV19 and TRBJ2-4; 7 bases fit TRBD1. This CDR3 is 18 amino acids long. Trimming removed 5 bases from V and 6 bases from J; junction bases left unmatched: 19. Germline-derived CDR1 and CDR2 are LNHDA and SQIVND (reference sequence). This CDR3 reads CASSAPMTGLGLRNIQYF. CDR3 coding DNA: TGTGCCAGTAGTGCGCCGATGACAGGGTTAGGATTACGAAACATTCAGTACTTC.

This clonotype has at least ten counts. The chain recombines TRBV20-1 with TRBJ2-5; unclear D gene. Trimming took 3 bases from V and 1 from J, leaving 18 bases between them. The germline V gene has CDR1 DFQATT and CDR2 SNEGSKA (reference sequence). The CDR3 length is 16 residues. CDR3 DNA sequence: TGCAGTGCTAGGGTTAGAGGCCGGTGGGTCCAAGAGACCCAGTACTTC. Residues: CSARVRGRWVQETQYF.

This clonotype has ten or more counts. The genes are TRBV5-1 and TRBJ1-1; D not certain. Germline loops: CDR1 SGHRS, CDR2 YFSETQ. V was cut by 0 bases and J by 8 bases, with 14 bases left in between. The CDR3 consists of 14 residues. The CDR3 region is CASSLDNPNGEAFF. The CDR3 DNA is TGCGCCAGCAGCTTGGACAACCCCAACGGCGAAGCTTTCTTT.

At least ten counts were recorded for this clonotype. CDR3 nucleotides: TGCAGTGCTAGAGGCAGGGCGGGGAGAAACATTCAGTACTTC. It is translated as CSARGRAGRNIQYF. V and J are TRBV20-1 and TRBJ2-4, with D tentatively TRBD2 (6 bases). V was pared by 1 base and J by 6 bases, with 13 bases between. CDR1 and CDR2 from the germline V gene are DFQATT and SNEGSKA (reference sequence). The CDR3 loop spans 14 amino acids.

Many counts were recorded for this clonotype. This chain connects TRBV20-1 to TRBJ2-1; D uncertain. CDR1 is DFQATT and CDR2 is SNEGSKA in the germline V gene (reference sequence). V was shortened by 1 base and J by 0 bases, with 7 bases between the two germline ends. The CDR3 contains 14 residues. The CDR3 reads CSARVLSSYNEQFF. The DNA for the CDR3 is TGCAGTGCTAGAGTCCTTTCCTCCTACAATGAGCAGTTCTTC.

This clonotype was recorded many times. The gene calls are TRBV5-1 and TRBJ1-6; TRBD1 matches 10 bases. The CDR3 spans 16 residues. Germline V CDR1 and CDR2: SGHRS, YFSETQ. After removal of 0 bases from V and 7 bases from J, the junction contained 4 bases not matched to a gene. The CDR3 is CASSLVRGQGNSPLHF. The CDR3 DNA sequence: TGCGCCAGCAGCTTGGTAAGGGGACAGGGGAATTCACCCCTCCACTTT.

This clonotype has ten or more counts. The CDR3 is CASIEGGTPYGNQPQHF. DNA for the CDR3: TGTGCCAGCATCGAAGGAGGGACACCTTATGGCAATCAGCCCCAGCATTTT. The chain employs TRBV6-2 or TRBV6-3 and TRBJ1-5, with D perhaps matching TRBD1 (6 bases). The CDR3 length is 17 residues. Trimming stripped 7 bases from V and 2 bases from J, with 21 bases between. Looked up from germline, CDR1 is MNHEY and CDR2 is SVGEGT.

This rearrangement joins TRBV27 to TRBJ2-5; 8 bases match TRBD2. The CDR3 contains 15 residues. Looked up from germline, CDR1 is MNHEY and CDR2 is SMNVEV (reference sequence). The ends lost 9 bases at V and 2 bases at J; junction bases unmatched: 11. The DNA for the CDR3 is TGTGCCAGTTCCCCCCGACTAGCGCCGCAAGAGACCCAGTACTTC. It yields the protein CASSPRLAPQETQYF.

This clonotype occurred many times. The chain is built from TRBV6-5 and TRBJ1-2; D possibly corresponds to TRBD1 (5 bases). This CDR3 region has 14 residues. Trimming took off 7 bases at V and 5 bases at J, with 17 bases between the two ends. CDR1 and CDR2 (germline): MNHEY, SVGAGI. The CDR3 sequence: CASTAGARGYGYTF. The CDR3 coding sequence is TGTGCCAGCACCGCCGGGGCGCGGGGTTATGGCTACACCTTC.

This clonotype has ten or more counts. This chain connects TRBV7-2 to TRBJ2-3; D not resolved. V gave up 2 bases and J gave up 6 bases, with 12 bases separating them. The CDR3 has 14 residues. Germline V lookup: CDR1 SGHTA, CDR2 FQGNSA. The DNA for the CDR3 is TGTGCCAGCAGCTTATCTAGACTGCGGGATACGCAGTATTTT. It codes for CASSLSRLRDTQYF.

This clonotype was seen repeatedly, ten times or more. The rearrangement joins TRBV7-6 to TRBJ2-5; D is unresolved. Germline V lookup: CDR1 SGHVS, CDR2 FNYEAQ. The V end was cut by 4 bases, the J end by 3 bases, with 3 bases between. The CDR3 is 11 residues long. CDR3 sequence: CASSSKETQYF. Written as DNA, the CDR3 is TGTGCCAGCAGCTCCAAAGAGACCCAGTACTTC.

Many counts were recorded for this clonotype. The V call is TRBV29-1, the J call TRBJ2-5; 10 bases are shared with TRBD1. The CDR3 has 13 residues. Germline loops: CDR1 SQVTM, CDR2 ANQGSEA. Trimming removed 7 bases from V and 5 bases from J; junction bases left unmatched: 7. CDR3 protein: CSAWDRGGETQYF. CDR3 coding DNA: TGCAGCGCCTGGGACAGGGGAGGGGAGACCCAGTACTTC.

The sample holds many counts of this clonotype. The chain employs TRBV12-3 or TRBV12-4 and TRBJ2-3, with 9 bases fitting TRBD1. The CDR3 has 16 amino acids. J gave up 5 bases and V 5 bases, and 11 bases lay outside the gene matches. The CDR3 protein is CASSRIGDREQDTQYF. The CDR3 nucleotides read TGTGCCAGCAGTCGAATAGGGGACAGGGAGCAAGATACGCAGTATTTT.

This clonotype was counted ten times or more. The chain links TRBV7-2 to TRBJ2-5; D is possibly TRBD1 (6 bases). V lost 4 bases, J lost 2 bases, and 17 bases lay in between. The CDR3 runs to 16 residues. Germline-derived CDR1 and CDR2 are SGHTA and FQGNSA. CDR3 sequence reads: CASSSPTGLRQETQYF. DNA for the CDR3: TGTGCCAGCAGCTCCCCGACAGGATTAAGACAAGAGACCCAGTACTTC.

Many counts were recorded for this clonotype. The V call is TRBV7-8, the J call TRBJ2-1; D possibly corresponds to TRBD2 (6 bases). CDR1 and CDR2 (germline): SGHVS, FQNEAQ. Trimming shortened V by 5 bases and J by 0 bases, and 14 bases separated the two germline ends. CDR3 length equals 16 residues. CDR3 sequence: CASSPGTLFSYNEQFF. The CDR3 DNA sequence: TGTGCCAGCAGCCCCGGGACTTTATTCTCCTACAATGAGCAGTTCTTC.

This clonotype was observed at least ten times. This chain joins TRBV5-1 and TRBJ1-2, with D perhaps TRBD1 (5 bases). Per germline, CDR1 SGHRS and CDR2 YFSETQ. The CDR3 has 15 residues. The V end lost 0 bases, the J end lost 11 bases, and 20 bases lay between the germline ends. DNA for the CDR3: TGCGCCAGCAGCTTGGTTCAGGGCTCCAAGGGTGGTTACACCTTC. Translation gives CASSLVQGSKGGYTF.

This rearrangement joins TRBV11-2 to TRBJ2-5; D possibly corresponds to TRBD2 (5 bases). Trimming removed 8 bases at V and 2 bases at J, with 12 bases between. The CDR3 consists of 13 residues. Germline V gives CDR1 SGHAT, CDR2 FQNNGV. CDR3 DNA sequence: TGTGCCAGCTCAAACCGGGGACAAGAGACCCAGTACTTC. Translating it yields CASSNRGQETQYF.

This clonotype was detected ten times or more. The chain is built from TRBV18 and TRBJ1-2; tentative D call: TRBD1 (6 bases). CDR1 is KGHSH and CDR2 is LQKENI in the germline V gene. V was clipped by 3 bases and J by 6 bases, with 23 bases between them. The CDR3 spans 17 residues. CDR3 nucleotides: TGTGCCAGCTCACCGCTTCCCGTTTCCGCAGGGGAGGATGGCTACACCTTC. This codes for CASSPLPVSAGEDGYTF.

This clonotype was found many times. The gene calls are TRBV10-3 and TRBJ2-7, with 12 nucleotides matching TRBD2. Germline CDR1 is ENHRY and CDR2 is SYGVKD. The CDR3 extends over 14 amino acids. With V trimmed by 6 bases and J by 3 bases, 3 bases remained unmatched. The CDR3 nucleotides are TGTGCCATCAGGAAGACTAGCGGGGGCTACGAGCAGTACTTC. Residues: CAIRKTSGGYEQYF.

The rearrangement links TRBV4-1 to TRBJ2-3, with 8 bases aligning to TRBD2. The germline V gene has CDR1 MGHRA and CDR2 YSYEKL. With V trimmed by 0 bases and J by 5 bases, 13 bases remained unmatched. CDR3 size: 18 residues. In DNA, the CDR3 is TGCGCCAGCAGCCAAGATCGTTTTGCGGGACGGGGGGGAGATACGCAGTATTTT. It translates to CASSQDRFAGRGGDTQYF.